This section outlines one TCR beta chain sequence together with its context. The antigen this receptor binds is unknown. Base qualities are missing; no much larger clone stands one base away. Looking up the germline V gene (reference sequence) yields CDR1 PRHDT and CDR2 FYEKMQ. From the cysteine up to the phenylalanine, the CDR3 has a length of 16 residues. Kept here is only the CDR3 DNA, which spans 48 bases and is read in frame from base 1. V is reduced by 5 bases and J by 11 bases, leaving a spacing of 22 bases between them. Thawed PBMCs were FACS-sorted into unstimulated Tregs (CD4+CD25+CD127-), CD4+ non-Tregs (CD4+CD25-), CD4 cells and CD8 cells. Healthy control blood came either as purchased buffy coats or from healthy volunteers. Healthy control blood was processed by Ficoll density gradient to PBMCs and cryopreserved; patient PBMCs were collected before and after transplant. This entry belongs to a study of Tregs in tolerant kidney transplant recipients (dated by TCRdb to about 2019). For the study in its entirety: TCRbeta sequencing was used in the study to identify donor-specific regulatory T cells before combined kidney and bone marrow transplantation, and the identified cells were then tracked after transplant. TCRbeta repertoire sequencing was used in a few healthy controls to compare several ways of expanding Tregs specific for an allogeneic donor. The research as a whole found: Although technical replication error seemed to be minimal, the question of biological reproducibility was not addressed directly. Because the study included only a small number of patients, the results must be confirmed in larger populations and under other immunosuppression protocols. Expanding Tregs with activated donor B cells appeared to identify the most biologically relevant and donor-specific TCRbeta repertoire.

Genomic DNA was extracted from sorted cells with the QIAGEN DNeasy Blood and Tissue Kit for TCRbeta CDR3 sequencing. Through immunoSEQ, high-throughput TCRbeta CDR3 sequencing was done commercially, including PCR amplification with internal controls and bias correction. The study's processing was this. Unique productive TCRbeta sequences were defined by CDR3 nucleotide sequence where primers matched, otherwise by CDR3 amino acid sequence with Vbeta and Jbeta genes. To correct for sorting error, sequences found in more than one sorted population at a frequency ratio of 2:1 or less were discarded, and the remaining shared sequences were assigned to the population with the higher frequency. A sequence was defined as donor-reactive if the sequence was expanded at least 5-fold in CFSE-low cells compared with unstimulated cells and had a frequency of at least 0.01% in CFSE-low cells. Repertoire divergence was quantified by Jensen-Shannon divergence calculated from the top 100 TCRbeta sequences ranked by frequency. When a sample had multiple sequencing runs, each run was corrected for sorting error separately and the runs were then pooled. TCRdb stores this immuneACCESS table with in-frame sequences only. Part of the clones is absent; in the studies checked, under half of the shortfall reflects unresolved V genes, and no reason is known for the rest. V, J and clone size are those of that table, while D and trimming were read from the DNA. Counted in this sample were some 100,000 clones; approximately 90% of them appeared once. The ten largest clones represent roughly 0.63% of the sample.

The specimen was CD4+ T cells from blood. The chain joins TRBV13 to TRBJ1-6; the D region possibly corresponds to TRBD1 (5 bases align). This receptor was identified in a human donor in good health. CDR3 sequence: CASSRGGAVSLPPLHF. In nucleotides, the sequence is TGTGCCAGCAGCAGGGGAGGGGCAGTGTCTTTGCCACCCCTCCACTTT.